Many counts were recorded for the clone carrying this TCR beta chain. Its antigen is currently unknown. These data are taken from a study of identical twins. Germline V gives CDR1 MDHEN, CDR2 SYDVKM. V was clipped by 5 bases and J by 4 bases; unmatched bases: 16. This CDR3 is 17 amino acids long. General study results and limits: A partial confounding effect on zero-insertion analyses could come from invariant MAIT and iNKT cells. Its conclusions, products of cross-sectional statistical analysis, did not come from following the same donors. Alpha sequences out of frame and shared by twins had excess low generation probability.

Template switching added a universal primer site; cDNA carried unique molecular identifiers. TCRdb independently ran MiXCR on the 5' RACE reads; one entry per CDR3 protein. The sample consists of roughly 260,000 distinct CDR3 sequences, around 7.6% of them appearing once. The same sample was also used in a study of yellow fever vaccine responses in identical twins.

Sequenced input: CD8+ T cells sorted from blood. This sequence joins TRBV28 and TRBJ2-5, with 7 bases fitting TRBD1. This TCR came from a woman aged 18-35 years in good health. The CDR3 here is CASSELTGTVVVETQYF. CDR3 nucleotide sequence: TGTGCCAGCAGTGAATTGACAGGGACCGTCGTTGTAGAGACCCAGTACTTC.